These 7 T cell receptor beta chains originate from one sample sequenced in a study of T cell clones after liver transplantation. TCRdb keeps only in-frame clones here, not all; method: immunoSEQ multiplex PCR. The table lists some 61,000 clones, 60% to 75% of them singletons, with 8% to 10% in the top ten. Sequenced material: CD4+ T cells from blood, taken at the 22-month timepoint. Receptor source: a human patient who received a liver transplant. The T cells may come from the graft donor.

This clone was counted only a few times. The chain is built from TRBV29-1 and TRBJ2-3, with D uncertain. V lost 4 bases and J 0 bases, leaving 8 bases between the germline ends. The CDR3 loop spans 13 amino acids. CDR1 and CDR2 (germline): SQVTM, ANQGSEA. The DNA of the CDR3 is TGCAGCGTTGTTGGCCGCAGCACAGATACGCAGTATTTT. Amino acid sequence: CSVVGRSTDTQYF.

This chain links TRBV28 with TRBJ2-2; 8 nucleotides line up with TRBD1. Looked up from germline, CDR1 is MDHEN and CDR2 is SYDVKM. V shed 5 bases and J 5 bases; nucleotides not matched to a gene: 7. There are 15 residues in the CDR3. As DNA, the CDR3 is TGTGCCAGCAGTGCCCGGACAGGGCGAACCGGGGAGCTGTTTTTT. It encodes CASSARTGRTGELFF.

The rearrangement joins TRBV20-1 to TRBJ2-5, with D unresolved. With 6 bases removed from V and 5 bases from J, the gap between germline ends came to 10 bases. The germline gives CDR1 DFQATT, CDR2 SNEGSKA (reference sequence). CDR3 size: 11 residues. The CDR3 DNA reads as TGCAGTGCGAGACCCAGGGAGACCCAGTACTTC. Translated, it gives CSARPRETQYF.

The rearrangement uses TRBV7-2 and TRBJ1-5; TRBD1 aligns across 7 bases. J gave up 5 bases and V 2 bases, and 3 bases lay outside the gene matches. The CDR3 extends over 14 amino acids. CDR1 SGHTA and CDR2 FQGNSA come from the germline V gene. The CDR3 sequence is CASSLNQGDQPQHF. The DNA for the CDR3 is TGTGCCAGCAGCTTAAACCAGGGGGATCAGCCCCAGCATTTT.

This chain links TRBV7-2 with TRBJ2-7, with D perhaps matching TRBD1 or TRBD2 (6 bases each). Germline V CDR1 and CDR2: SGHTA, FQGNSA. Trimming pared 3 bases from V and 4 bases from J, leaving 19 bases between. The CDR3 has 16 residues. CDR3 nucleotides: TGTGCCAGCAGCTTTGGGGGGCGGACGATTGGGTACGAGCAGTACTTC. Translating it yields CASSFGGRTIGYEQYF.

The rearrangement uses TRBV7-2 and TRBJ2-2; 7 bases match TRBD2. V was pared by 4 bases and J by 2 bases, with 4 bases of the junction left unmatched. CDR3 length: 15 residues. CDR1 is SGHTA, CDR2 FQGNSA, per germline. This chain's CDR3 is CASSWTGLNTGELFF. CDR3 nucleotides: TGTGCCAGCAGCTGGACGGGACTAAACACCGGGGAGCTGTTTTTT.

The CDR3 DNA reads as TGCGCCAGCAGTCGGGCCGAACTTAGCTCCTACGAGCAGTACTTC. Its translation is CASSRAELSSYEQYF. This sequence joins TRBV5-1 and TRBJ2-7, with D unclear. The V end lost 5 bases, the J end lost 0 bases, and 15 bases lay between the germline ends. Per germline, CDR1 SGHRS and CDR2 YFSETQ. The CDR3 runs to 15 residues.